The source of this TCR beta chain is a study of T-cell reconstitution after alpha-beta-depleted transplantation in children. Study-level results: Newly generated T cells supplied most T-cell counts and diversity one year post-transplant. After transplant, at about two months, alpha-beta T cells were reportedly derived from several hundred expanded graft clones. Surviving recipient T cells and intrathymic progenitors accounted for some patients' high TCRbeta diversity at day 60.

This clonotype showed up just a few times. Its antigen is currently unknown. Unique molecular identifiers were built into the TCRbeta library. TCRdb recomputed calls from the PCR reads with MiXCR, one row per CDR3 protein. This sample has approximately 650,000 distinct CDR3 sequences, with about an eighth found just once. CDR1 and CDR2 from the germline V gene are MNHEY and SMNVEV (reference sequence). Losses at the gene ends were 6 bases for V and 3 bases for J; bases not matched to a gene: 13. The CDR3 covers 17 residues. The clonotype comes from a girl aged 2-9 years with congenital amegakaryocytic thrombocytopenia, due to receive a stem cell transplant. The sequences come from PBMCs, collected before TCRalphabeta/CD19-depleted stem cell transplant. This chain uses TRBV27 with TRBJ2-3, with 9 bases fitting TRBD1. CDR3 in amino acids: CASSQTGGRELTDTQYF. CDR3 coding DNA: TGTGCCAGCAGCCAGACAGGGGGACGGGAGTTGACAGATACGCAGTATTTT.